Detailed here is one T cell receptor (beta chain). Authors' data handling: Estimation of nucleated cell counts relied on the amplification of reference gene primers. The assay was immunoSEQ multiplex PCR, and TCRdb's table has in-frame clones only and misses some. Clone size and the V and J calls come from that table; the DNA yielded D and trimming. In the table there are roughly 300,000 clones, around 86% of which are singletons. The sample originates from a study of blood T cell repertoires in COVID-19. Turning to the study itself: Sites across the United States, Italy and Spain contributed samples from acute and convalescent COVID-19. T cells, B-cell-depleted T cells, or PBMCs provided the cDNA or gDNA that served as material.

The sample consisted of peripheral blood. This TCR was recovered from a woman in her fifties or sixties with acute or convalescent COVID-19.

The CDR3 loop reads CASSLDYRGWDEQYF. DNA of the CDR3: TGTGCCAGCAGCTTAGACTACAGGGGATGGGACGAGCAGTACTTC. The chain joins TRBV11-3 to TRBJ2-7; 7 positions agree with TRBD1. CDR1 SGHNT and CDR2 YENEEA come from the germline V gene. V trimming: 0 bases; J trimming: 5 bases; junction bases outside the gene matches: 7. This CDR3 has 15 amino acids.